A selection of T cell receptor beta chains follows, all from one sample in a study of shared clonotypes between healthy human individuals. TCRdb keeps only in-frame clones here, not all; method: immunoSEQ multiplex PCR. Among about 650,000 clones listed, roughly 95% were seen once. The sample comprised naive CD8+ T cells sorted from blood. These receptors were collected from a woman aged 25 to 39 in good health. The CDR3 runs from the conserved cysteine through the conserved F or W. The order of the fields is J gene, clone size, D gene, V gene, CDR3 length, CDR3 DNA, CDR3 protein. The D gene is left open where the match is weak. A clone size is listed for some rows: how often the clone was seen (once, few, many), or a class if it is expanded.

>TRBJ1-2|NA|TRBD1|TRBV15|14
TGTGCCACCAGCAGAGATGGGGACAGTACTGGCTACACCTTC
CATSRDGDSTGYTF
>TRBJ2-7|NA|NA|TRBV7-9|14
TGTGCCAGCAGCCTAGAGGACAGTAACTACGAGCAGTACTTC
CASSLEDSNYEQYF
>TRBJ2-1|NA|NA|TRBV15|15
TGTGCCACCAGCCTATCCAGGAGTACCTACAATGAGCAGTTCTTC
CATSLSRSTYNEQFF
>TRBJ1-5|NA|NA|TRBV28|13
TGTGCCAGCAGTTTTGGGGGTTCCCAGCCCCAGCATTTT
CASSFGGSQPQHF
>TRBJ1-3|NA|TRBD1|TRBV5-4|16
TGTGCCAGCAGCTCGGCGGACAGGTCCTCTGGAAACACCATATATTTT
CASSSADRSSGNTIYF
>TRBJ2-1|NA|TRBD2|TRBV6-5|15
TGTGCCAGCAGTCCCCTAGCGGGAGGGTACAATGAGCAGTTCTTC
CASSPLAGGYNEQFF
>TRBJ1-1|NA|TRBD1|TRBV6-5|15
TGTGCCAGCAGAACAGGGGGTGGTATGAACACTGAAGCTTTCTTT
CASRTGGGMNTEAFF
>TRBJ2-7|once|NA|TRBV6-1|13
TGTGCCAGCAGTGCCCCGGCGCTCTACGAGCAGTACTTC
CASSAPALYEQYF
>TRBJ2-1|NA|NA|TRBV6-5|12
TGTGCCAGCAGTTACCGTTCGGCAGAGCAGTTCTTC
CASSYRSAEQFF
>TRBJ1-5|NA|NA|TRBV28|14
TGTGCCAGCAGTCCCGACAGTCAGAATCAGCCCCAGCATTTT
CASSPDSQNQPQHF